This TCR beta chain was obtained from a study of T cell clones after liver transplantation (dated by TCRdb to about 2019). For the study in its entirety: The samples were obtained from ITN030ST, a randomized trial that attempted immunosuppression withdrawal within 2 years after liver transplantation. After a pre-transplant mixed lymphocyte reaction, TCRbeta sequencing was used to pinpoint donor-reactive T cell clones, which were subsequently tracked in post-transplant blood. As an antigen-independent comparator for donor-reactive sequences, third party-reactive TCRbeta sequences were also identified from pre-transplant MLRs. Of the eight recipients, a few were HCV-positive, while the remaining recipients had been transplanted for non-autoimmune, non-viral indications. No induction therapy was given to the subjects, and standard immunosuppression was administered until randomization at 12-24 months post-transplant. Tolerance meant complete immunosuppression withdrawal for at least one year without liver enzymes rising beyond twice the upper limit of normal. Blood samples were taken pre-transplant, pre-randomization before withdrawal, and post-randomization after full withdrawal or failed withdrawal. Of the 8 liver transplant recipients making up the studied cohort, 3 were classified as tolerant and 5 as non-tolerant.

From a lookup of the germline V gene, CDR1 and CDR2 are MDHEN and SYDVKM. Its CDR3 holds 15 amino acids, cysteine through phenylalanine. Only CDR3 DNA is held: 45 bases, read in frame from base 1. The V and J ends are trimmed by 3 bases and 0 bases, leaving 9 bases between them. Using immunoSEQ, frozen genomic DNA was subjected to high-throughput TCRbeta CDR3 sequencing, a process that included PCR amplification, mapping, bias correction and internal controls. In the authors' own workflow: Only productive rearrangements were retained, and each unique TCRbeta sequence was defined by its CDR3 nucleotide sequence together with its V and J gene. For a sequence to be called donor-reactive, it needed a frequency of at least 0.01% and at least 5-fold expansion in CFSE-low cells compared with unstimulated pre-transplant cells. Per-subject minimum frequency thresholds, based on the lowest-template unstimulated sample, ensured at least 90% detection power. Jensen-Shannon divergence between the top 1000 TCRbeta sequences post-transplant and pre-transplant was used to measure repertoire turnover. Changes in detection of donor-reactive sequences were tested with two-sided Fisher's exact tests. TCRdb took this table from immuneACCESS and kept in-frame rearrangements with V and J called. Such tables lack part of the clones; where checked against another copy, unresolved V genes explain under half of the gap, and the rest is unexplained. V, J and clone size were drawn from that table, and D and trimming were deduced from the DNA. The sample records some 6,000 clones, roughly three quarters of which are singletons. Around 13% of the sample belongs to the ten largest clones.

With respect to this clone: Its antigen is unknown. One base away there is no much larger clone; base qualities are not given.

Unstimulated PBMCs, after thawing, were stained for CD3, CD4 and CD8 and then FACS-sorted into CD3+CD4+ and CD3+CD8+ populations. All 8 studied subjects were randomized to immunosuppression withdrawal. The Qiagen DNeasy Blood and Tissue Kit was used for genomic DNA isolation. Summary of the overall study and its limitations: After accounting for repertoire turnover, donor-reactive detection was significantly reduced in 7 of 8 subjects for CD4 and 8 of 8 for CD8. The conclusions were considered preliminary, being limited by small, heterogeneous patient numbers and non-standardized post-transplant time points. Low numbers of available donor cells limited the measurable donor-reactive repertoire in a couple of subjects. In 5 of 8 subjects, circulating donor-reactive CD4 TCRbeta sequences decreased significantly after transplant, regardless of tolerance or HCV status. Without allograft tissue specimens, donor-reactive T cells may have migrated into the graft rather than being deleted. A greater decline was seen for donor-reactive sequences than for third party-reactive sequences, suggesting partial antigen-specific deletion unrelated to withdrawal success.

The source material was CD8+ T cells from blood, sampled around 45 months after liver transplant. This TCR was recovered from a human patient who received a liver transplant. Following transplantation, T cells from the graft donor may be among those present. The V and J genes are TRBV28 and TRBJ1-3, with the D gene not clear enough to name. The CDR3 loop reads CASSFFGDSGNTIYF. The bases read TGTGCCAGCAGTTTCTTTGGGGACTCTGGAAACACCATATATTTT.